The 17 T cell receptor beta chains below all came from one sample that was sequenced in a study of Tregs in tolerant kidney transplant recipients. Mixed chimerism was transient after nonmyeloablative marrow transplants from related graft donors. Measured with immunoSEQ multiplex PCR; TCRdb has only the in-frame clones, and not every one. The sample carries approximately 47,000 clones, approximately 89% recorded once. Material: CD8+ T cells from blood (PBMCs), obtained 12 months after the transplant. Receptor source: a human patient who received a combined kidney and bone marrow transplant. Part of the T cell pool may stem from the graft donor.

This clone was seen only a few times. The sample contains more than one DNA sequence encoding this CDR3. The V gene is TRBV5-6, the J gene TRBJ2-7; TRBD1 aligns across 8 bases. J lost 0 bases, V lost 2 bases, and 1 base had no gene match. Germline CDR1 SGHDT, CDR2 YYEEEE. CDR3 length equals 14 residues. The DNA for the CDR3 is TGTGCCAGCAGCTTCGGGACAGGCTCCTACGAGCAGTACTTC. Protein: CASSFGTGSYEQYF.

The chain links TRBV19 to TRBJ1-2, with D possibly being TRBD1 (6 bases). CDR1 is LNHDA and CDR2 is SQIVND in the germline V gene (reference sequence). CDR3 length: 15 amino acids. V lost 3 bases and J 6 bases, leaving 17 bases between the germline ends. DNA of the CDR3: TGTGCCAGTAGTATTTATAACACAGGGCTGGATGGCTACACCTTC. This sequence encodes CASSIYNTGLDGYTF.

The V call is TRBV19, the J call TRBJ1-2, with TRBD1 matching over 7 bases. This CDR3 region has 13 residues. Germline loops: CDR1 LNHDA, CDR2 SQIVND (reference sequence). With 9 bases clipped from V and 3 bases from J, the junction kept 7 bases outside the gene matches. The CDR3 DNA reads as TGTGCCAGCAAACCCCAGGGGGACTATGGCTACACCTTC. It codes for CASKPQGDYGYTF.

Here the CDR3 reads CASSGQGTSGMDEQFF. CDR3 coding DNA: TGTGCCAGCAGCGGTCAGGGGACTAGCGGGATGGATGAGCAGTTCTTC. The rearrangement uses TRBV7-9 and TRBJ2-1; 13 nucleotides agree with TRBD2. Per germline, CDR1 SEHNR and CDR2 FQNEAQ (reference sequence). The CDR3 is 16 amino acids. The junction had 9 bases not matched to a gene; V was cut back by 5 bases and J by 8 bases.

V and J are TRBV7-2 and TRBJ2-7; a weak D match, TRBD2 (5 bases). CDR3 length equals 13 residues. Germline CDR1 is SGHTA and CDR2 is FQGNSA. V dropped 4 bases and J dropped 6 bases, with 13 bases sitting between them. Written as DNA, the CDR3 is TGTGCCAGCAGCTCGCGAGCGGCGGGCGAGCAGTACTTC. Residues: CASSSRAAGEQYF.

Only one count was recorded for this clone. V and J are TRBV9 and TRBJ2-5; 8 nucleotides align to TRBD2. The J call may be mistaken, given a closer DNA end match to TRBJ2-7. CDR1 is SGDLS and CDR2 is YYNGEE in the germline V gene. The CDR3 covers 14 residues. CDR3 DNA: TGTGCCAGCAGCTCCAGCGGGAGTTCGGACGAGCAGTACTTC. Translation: CASSSSGSSDEQYF.

The chain is built from TRBV11-3 and TRBJ2-1; 11 positions match TRBD2. V shed 5 bases and J 10 bases; nucleotides not matched to a gene: 16. The germline V gene has CDR1 SGHNT and CDR2 YENEEA. This CDR3 is built from 17 residues. The CDR3 region has the DNA TGTGCCAGCAGCGTCAATCCGGGACTAGCGGACCCCAACGAGCAGTTCTTC. Translated, it gives CASSVNPGLADPNEQFF.

The rearrangement uses TRBV27 and TRBJ2-3; no firm D call. The CDR3 is made up of 15 amino acids. V was cut by 1 base and J by 0 bases, with 8 bases left in between. Germline V gene lookup returns CDR1 MNHEY and CDR2 SMNVEV (reference sequence). The CDR3 protein is CASSLFYSSTDTQYF. The CDR3 nucleotides read TGTGCCAGCAGTTTATTCTACTCTAGCACAGATACGCAGTATTTT.

This chain links TRBV14 with TRBJ2-3, with D unclear. Germline loops: CDR1 SGHDN, CDR2 FVKESK. The V gene lost 3 bases and the J gene lost 4 bases, with 8 bases spanning the gap. This CDR3 region has 13 residues. The CDR3: CASSQILADTQYF. CDR3 coding DNA: TGTGCCAGCAGCCAGATACTGGCAGATACGCAGTATTTT.

This rearrangement joins TRBV21-1 to TRBJ1-4; TRBD1 reflects the table's D call only, with no check against the DNA. TRBV21-1 is deemed a pseudogene. There are 17 residues in the CDR3. Written as DNA, the CDR3 is TGTGCCAGCAGCCCCAGGACAGGGGAGGCAACTAATGAAAAACTGTTTTTT. Protein sequence: CASSPRTGEATNEKLFF.

The gene calls are TRBV15 and TRBJ2-1; D not certain. Germline V lookup: CDR1 LNHNV, CDR2 YYDKDF (reference sequence). V was cut by 4 bases and J by 4 bases, with 5 bases left in between. The CDR3 has 12 residues. The CDR3: CATSTSYNEQFF. The CDR3, as DNA: TGTGCCACCAGCACCAGTTACAATGAGCAGTTCTTC. Filled out from reference TRBV15 and TRBJ2-1, the complete variable domain reads DAMVIQNPRYQVTQFGKPVTLSCSQTLNHNVMYWYQQKSSQAPKLLFHYYDKDFNNEADTPDNFQSRRPNTSFCFLDIRSPGLGDTAMYLCATSTSYNEQFFGPGTRLTVL.

This rearrangement joins TRBV18 to TRBJ1-2, with D possibly matching TRBD1 (5 bases). CDR1 KGHSH and CDR2 LQKENI come from the germline V gene. The CDR3 runs to 16 residues. The V gene lost 0 bases and the J gene lost 4 bases, with 15 bases spanning the gap. This chain's CDR3 is CASSPPEAGRRYGYTF. In nucleotides, the CDR3 is TGTGCCAGCTCACCACCGGAAGCAGGGCGCCGCTATGGCTACACCTTC.

The chain employs TRBV7-8 and TRBJ1-1, with D perhaps matching TRBD1 (5 bases). Per germline, CDR1 SGHVS and CDR2 FQNEAQ. Trimming took 5 bases from V and 3 from J, leaving 10 bases between them. The CDR3 sequence is 13 residues long. The CDR3 DNA sequence: TGTGCCAGCAGCGTTCAGGGATACACTGAAGCTTTCTTT. It yields the protein CASSVQGYTEAFF.

The table lists this clone with a few counts. This chain uses TRBV7-9 with TRBJ2-7, with unresolved D. V lost 3 bases and J lost 3, with 9 bases in between. The CDR3 totals 13 residues. The V gene's germline CDR1 is SEHNR and CDR2 FQNEAQ (reference sequence). The CDR3 sequence is CASSFGDGYEQYF. CDR3 DNA sequence: TGTGCCAGCAGCTTCGGAGATGGCTACGAGCAGTACTTC.

CDR3 region: CASSLELNRDEQFF. CDR3 bases: TGCGCCAGCAGCTTGGAACTTAACAGGGACGAGCAGTTCTTC. This chain uses TRBV5-1 with TRBJ2-1, with a tentative D call TRBD1 (6 bases). Between the trimmed V and J ends, which lost 0 bases and 10 bases, there was a span of 14 bases. Germline V gives CDR1 SGHRS, CDR2 YFSETQ. This CDR3 is 14 amino acids long.

The chain carries TRBV13 and TRBJ2-5; 7 bases map to TRBD2. Per germline, CDR1 PRHDT and CDR2 FYEKMQ (reference sequence). The CDR3 consists of 15 residues. With 0 bases clipped from V and 5 bases from J, the junction kept 6 bases outside the gene matches. The CDR3 sequence: CASSLGAGVGETQYF. CDR3 bases: TGTGCCAGCAGCTTAGGGGCGGGAGTAGGGGAGACCCAGTACTTC.

In nucleotides, the CDR3 is TGTGCCAGTAGTCAGGGTGTTACTGAAGCTTTCTTT. This encodes CASSQGVTEAFF. The genes are TRBV19 and TRBJ1-1; TRBD1 might be the D (5 bases). The CDR3 consists of 12 residues. The ends were cut back, 5 bases at V and 5 bases at J, with 9 bases in the middle. The germline V gene encodes CDR1 LNHDA and CDR2 SQIVND (reference sequence).